Listed below are T cell receptor beta chains from one sample, sequenced in a study of cytomegalovirus exposure and HLA in healthy donors. Sequencing was performed with immunoSEQ multiplex PCR; in TCRdb, only in-frame clones are kept and a portion is missing. The sample yields roughly 150,000 clones, approximately 82% seen once. The specimen was PBMCs. The receptors originated from a man aged 18 to 29 in good health and CMV-seropositive. Both conserved end residues are part of each CDR3. D genes are given only for firm matches. Clone size appears in some rows only: once, few, many, or a class for an expanded clone.

d_gene: -
j_gene: TRBJ2-2
v_gene: TRBV29-1
abundance: -
CDR3aa: CSVEIGNTGELFF
CDR3nt: TGCAGCGTTGAAATCGGTAACACCGGGGAGCTGTTTTTT

d_gene: TRBD2
j_gene: TRBJ2-3
v_gene: TRBV2
abundance: once
CDR3aa: CASRALAGAGDTQYF
CDR3nt: TGTGCCAGCAGGGCTCTAGCGGGAGCGGGAGATACGCAGTATTTT

d_gene: -
j_gene: TRBJ2-3
v_gene: TRBV7-6
abundance: -
CDR3aa: CASSLGGGRVRQYF
CDR3nt: TGTGCCAGCAGCTTAGGAGGGGGTCGGGTGAGGCAGTATTTT

d_gene: TRBD2
j_gene: TRBJ2-3
v_gene: TRBV6-5
abundance: -
CDR3aa: CASSYYKALAGDTQYF
CDR3nt: TGTGCCAGCAGTTACTATAAGGCGCTAGCGGGAGATACGCAGTATTTT

d_gene: -
j_gene: TRBJ2-1
v_gene: TRBV13
abundance: -
CDR3aa: CASGQPYNEQFF
CDR3nt: TGTGCCAGCGGACAACCCTACAATGAGCAGTTCTTC

d_gene: TRBD2
j_gene: TRBJ2-7
v_gene: TRBV30
abundance: -
CDR3aa: CAWKERLAVREQYF
CDR3nt: TGTGCCTGGAAGGAAAGACTAGCGGTCCGGGAGCAGTACTTC

d_gene: -
j_gene: TRBJ1-3
v_gene: TRBV18
abundance: -
CDR3aa: CASSPRRDSGNTIYF
CDR3nt: TGTGCCAGCTCACCACGCAGGGATTCTGGAAACACCATATATTTT

d_gene: TRBD1
j_gene: TRBJ2-3
v_gene: TRBV18
abundance: -
CDR3aa: CASSPPFTGAASTADTQYF
CDR3nt: TGTGCCAGCTCACCACCGTTTACAGGGGCCGCTTCCACAGCAGATACGCAGTATTTT

d_gene: -
j_gene: TRBJ2-5
v_gene: TRBV25-1
abundance: -
CDR3aa: CASSEWRTQYF
CDR3nt: TGTGCCAGCAGTGAATGGAGGACCCAGTACTTC

d_gene: TRBD1
j_gene: TRBJ1-4
v_gene: TRBV7-9
abundance: -
CDR3aa: CASSPGTVDEKLFF
CDR3nt: TGTGCCAGCAGCCCTGGGACAGTGGATGAAAAACTGTTTTTT

d_gene: -
j_gene: TRBJ1-1
v_gene: TRBV28
abundance: -
CDR3aa: CASSLEPEAFF
CDR3nt: TGTGCCAGCAGTTTAGAGCCTGAAGCTTTCTTT

d_gene: TRBD2
j_gene: TRBJ2-7
v_gene: TRBV29-1
abundance: -
CDR3aa: CSVFTSGYEQYF
CDR3nt: TGCAGCGTCTTTACTAGCGGTTACGAGCAGTACTTC

d_gene: TRBD2
j_gene: TRBJ2-3
v_gene: TRBV6-4
abundance: once
CDR3aa: CASSDSPGASGSRDTQYF
CDR3nt: TGTGCCAGCAGTGACTCCCCCGGGGCTAGCGGGAGTCGAGATACGCAGTATTTT

d_gene: -
j_gene: TRBJ1-4
v_gene: TRBV4-2
abundance: -
CDR3aa: CASSQEPKGGYNEKLFF
CDR3nt: TGTGCCAGCAGCCAAGAACCCAAAGGGGGATATAATGAAAAACTGTTTTTT

d_gene: -
j_gene: TRBJ2-7
v_gene: TRBV28
abundance: -
CDR3aa: CASSLTAYEQYF
CDR3nt: TGTGCCAGCAGTTTAACAGCCTACGAGCAGTACTTC

d_gene: -
j_gene: TRBJ1-5
v_gene: TRBV19
abundance: few
CDR3aa: CASMDPGSNQPQHF
CDR3nt: TGTGCCAGTATGGACCCGGGGAGCAATCAGCCCCAGCATTTT

d_gene: -
j_gene: TRBJ2-2
v_gene: TRBV11-3
abundance: once
CDR3aa: CASSGPEELFF
CDR3nt: TGTGCCAGCAGCGGGCCTGAGGAGCTGTTTTTT

d_gene: TRBD2
j_gene: TRBJ2-7
v_gene: TRBV28
abundance: -
CDR3aa: CASSRLAGVGYEQYF
CDR3nt: TGTGCCAGCAGTCGTTTAGCGGGAGTGGGTTACGAGCAGTACTTC

d_gene: -
j_gene: TRBJ2-7
v_gene: TRBV28
abundance: -
CDR3aa: CASSQPGLNYEQYF
CDR3nt: TGTGCCAGCAGTCAACCGGGACTGAATTACGAGCAGTACTTC

d_gene: TRBD2
j_gene: TRBJ2-2
v_gene: TRBV7-2
abundance: -
CDR3aa: CASSLGTRGAGELFF
CDR3nt: TGTGCCAGCAGCCTTGGGACTAGGGGGGCCGGGGAGCTGTTTTTT

d_gene: TRBD1
j_gene: TRBJ1-6
v_gene: TRBV25-1
abundance: few
CDR3aa: CASRPDRGYNSPLHF
CDR3nt: TGTGCCAGCAGGCCGGACAGGGGATATAATTCACCCCTCCACTTT

d_gene: -
j_gene: TRBJ1-1
v_gene: TRBV29-1
abundance: -
CDR3aa: CSAGNGGYEAFF
CDR3nt: TGCAGCGCAGGAAATGGAGGGTATGAAGCTTTCTTT

d_gene: -
j_gene: TRBJ1-2
v_gene: TRBV9
abundance: -
CDR3aa: CASSAGGGTYYGYTF
CDR3nt: TGTGCCAGCAGCGCGGGGGGGGGCACTTACTATGGCTACACCTTC

d_gene: -
j_gene: TRBJ2-7
v_gene: TRBV5-1
abundance: -
CDR3aa: CASSPGSPYEQYF
CDR3nt: TGCGCCAGCAGTCCGGGATCTCCCTACGAGCAGTACTTC

d_gene: -
j_gene: TRBJ2-1
v_gene: TRBV4-1
abundance: -
CDR3aa: CASSQDWRGSSYNEQFF
CDR3nt: TGCGCCAGCAGCCAAGATTGGCGGGGAAGCTCCTACAATGAGCAGTTCTTC

d_gene: TRBD1
j_gene: TRBJ2-7
v_gene: TRBV11-2
abundance: -
CDR3aa: CASAGQGPFLNPYEQYF
CDR3nt: TGTGCCAGTGCGGGACAGGGCCCTTTCTTAAATCCTTACGAGCAGTACTTC

d_gene: TRBD1
j_gene: TRBJ2-7
v_gene: TRBV9
abundance: -
CDR3aa: CASSPPGQGLRGEQYF
CDR3nt: TGTGCCAGCAGCCCCCCGGGACAGGGTTTGAGAGGCGAGCAGTACTTC

d_gene: -
j_gene: TRBJ1-5
v_gene: TRBV7-3
abundance: -
CDR3aa: CASSPYPHRARWQPQHF
CDR3nt: TGTGCCAGCAGCCCATACCCGCACAGGGCCCGATGGCAGCCCCAGCATTTT

d_gene: -
j_gene: TRBJ2-2
v_gene: TRBV7-8
abundance: -
CDR3aa: CASSLAGAGVNTGELFF
CDR3nt: TGTGCCAGCAGCTTAGCGGGGGCAGGGGTGAACACCGGGGAGCTGTTTTTT

d_gene: TRBD1
j_gene: TRBJ2-2
v_gene: TRBV2
abundance: -
CDR3aa: CASSVRDRGPGELFF
CDR3nt: TGTGCCAGCAGTGTGAGGGACAGGGGTCCCGGGGAGCTGTTTTTT

d_gene: TRBD2
j_gene: TRBJ2-5
v_gene: TRBV7-6
abundance: once
CDR3aa: CASSLGLKETQYF
CDR3nt: TGTGCCAGCAGCTTGGGACTAAAAGAGACCCAGTACTTC

d_gene: TRBD1
j_gene: TRBJ2-1
v_gene: TRBV11-3
abundance: -
CDR3aa: CASSSGTDNNEQFF
CDR3nt: TGTGCCAGCAGTTCCGGGACAGATAACAATGAGCAGTTCTTC

d_gene: TRBD2
j_gene: TRBJ2-6
v_gene: TRBV29-1
abundance: -
CDR3aa: CSVISGRRTGANVLTF
CDR3nt: TGCAGCGTTATTAGCGGGAGACGGACTGGGGCCAACGTCCTGACTTTC

d_gene: TRBD2
j_gene: TRBJ2-3
v_gene: TRBV6-1
abundance: -
CDR3aa: CASSESLAVITDTQYF
CDR3nt: TGTGCCAGCAGTGAGTCCCTAGCGGTAATCACAGATACGCAGTATTTT

d_gene: -
j_gene: TRBJ2-1
v_gene: TRBV27
abundance: once
CDR3aa: CASICQGTVDEQFF
CDR3nt: TGTGCCAGCATTTGCCAGGGTACCGTCGATGAGCAGTTCTTC

d_gene: TRBD1
j_gene: TRBJ2-7
v_gene: TRBV5-1
abundance: few
CDR3aa: CASSATGSGYEQYF
CDR3nt: TGCGCCAGCAGCGCGACAGGGAGCGGCTACGAGCAGTACTTC

d_gene: TRBD2
j_gene: TRBJ2-1
v_gene: TRBV6-4
abundance: -
CDR3aa: CASSPLAGSYNEQFF
CDR3nt: TGTGCCAGCAGTCCACTAGCGGGCTCCTACAATGAGCAGTTCTTC

d_gene: -
j_gene: TRBJ1-5
v_gene: TRBV15
abundance: -
CDR3aa: CATSQGLYQPQHF
CDR3nt: TGTGCCACCAGCCAGGGCTTATATCAGCCCCAGCATTTT

d_gene: -
j_gene: TRBJ2-4
v_gene: TRBV5-1
abundance: -
CDR3aa: CASSLRGPLAKNIQYF
CDR3nt: TGCGCCAGCAGCTTACGTGGGCCGCTAGCCAAAAACATTCAGTACTTC

d_gene: TRBD2
j_gene: TRBJ2-1
v_gene: TRBV9
abundance: -
CDR3aa: CASSVDEGAGGNEQFF
CDR3nt: TGTGCCAGCAGCGTAGATGAGGGGGCGGGAGGGAATGAGCAGTTCTTC

d_gene: -
j_gene: TRBJ2-1
v_gene: TRBV7-8
abundance: -
CDR3aa: CASSPNLNEQFF
CDR3nt: TGTGCCAGCAGCCCCAACTTGAATGAGCAGTTCTTC

d_gene: TRBD1
j_gene: TRBJ1-1
v_gene: TRBV5-4
abundance: -
CDR3aa: CASSPGTAPNTEAFF
CDR3nt: TGTGCCAGCAGCCCCGGGACAGCCCCGAACACTGAAGCTTTCTTT

d_gene: -
j_gene: TRBJ2-1
v_gene: TRBV19
abundance: -
CDR3aa: CASSIIASETYNEQFF
CDR3nt: TGTGCCAGTAGTATTATCGCTAGCGAAACTTACAATGAGCAGTTCTTC

d_gene: TRBD2
j_gene: TRBJ2-1
v_gene: TRBV5-1
abundance: -
CDR3aa: CASSLGAGEREQFF
CDR3nt: TGCGCCAGCAGCTTGGGGGCGGGAGAGCGGGAGCAGTTCTTC

d_gene: -
j_gene: TRBJ1-1
v_gene: TRBV19
abundance: -
CDR3aa: CASRTVRNTEAFF
CDR3nt: TGTGCCAGCAGGACAGTTCGGAACACTGAAGCTTTCTTT

d_gene: TRBD2
j_gene: TRBJ2-5
v_gene: TRBV19
abundance: -
CDR3aa: CASGATSGTLETQYF
CDR3nt: TGTGCCAGTGGGGCGACTAGCGGGACATTAGAGACCCAGTACTTC

d_gene: -
j_gene: TRBJ2-1
v_gene: TRBV11-3
abundance: -
CDR3aa: CASSFDRGSYNEQFF
CDR3nt: TGTGCCAGCAGCTTTGATCGGGGCTCCTACAATGAGCAGTTCTTC

d_gene: -
j_gene: TRBJ2-5
v_gene: TRBV28
abundance: -
CDR3aa: CASPSARGYPGIQETQYF
CDR3nt: TGTGCCAGTCCTTCGGCCAGGGGTTATCCGGGGATCCAAGAGACCCAGTACTTC

d_gene: -
j_gene: TRBJ1-3
v_gene: TRBV5-6
abundance: -
CDR3aa: CASTLSPYSGNTIYF
CDR3nt: TGTGCCAGCACCCTTTCCCCCTACTCTGGAAACACCATATATTTT

d_gene: -
j_gene: TRBJ1-3
v_gene: TRBV5-1
abundance: few
CDR3aa: CASSLESASSGNTIYF
CDR3nt: TGCGCCAGCAGCTTGGAGTCAGCGAGCTCTGGAAACACCATATATTTT

d_gene: TRBD2
j_gene: TRBJ2-7
v_gene: TRBV18
abundance: -
CDR3aa: CASSPPTSGSQYEQYF
CDR3nt: TGTGCCAGCTCACCACCGACTAGCGGGAGCCAGTACGAGCAGTACTTC

d_gene: TRBD1
j_gene: TRBJ2-4
v_gene: TRBV10-1
abundance: -
CDR3aa: CARLKTGDSIQYF
CDR3nt: TGCGCCAGATTAAAAACAGGGGATAGCATTCAGTACTTC

d_gene: TRBD1
j_gene: TRBJ1-4
v_gene: TRBV2
abundance: medium-sized
CDR3aa: CASRAGTGGEKLFF
CDR3nt: TGTGCCAGCAGGGCCGGGACAGGGGGCGAAAAACTGTTTTTT

d_gene: TRBD1
j_gene: TRBJ2-7
v_gene: TRBV14
abundance: -
CDR3aa: CASSPGTGVLYEQYF
CDR3nt: TGTGCCAGCAGCCCCGGGACAGGGGTATTGTACGAGCAGTACTTC

d_gene: TRBD1
j_gene: TRBJ2-7
v_gene: TRBV2
abundance: -
CDR3aa: CASTEGLTGMAYEQYF
CDR3nt: TGTGCCAGCACTGAGGGATTGACAGGGATGGCCTACGAGCAGTACTTC